What follows are 21 T cell receptor beta chains derived from one specimen sequenced in a study of T cell responses to AZD1222 COVID-19 vaccine. The protocol was immunoSEQ multiplex PCR, while the TCRdb copy is restricted to in-frame clones and leaves out a portion. The profile covers some 150,000 clones, with over 85% appearing a single time and roughly 1.8% taken by the ten largest. The source was peripheral blood, collected 28 days after the second AZD1222 dose. Source of these receptors: an adult who received the AZD1222 COVID-19 vaccine.

This clone has a single count. V gene TRBV19 combines with J gene TRBJ1-1, with 7 bases lining up with TRBD1. This CDR3 comprises 12 residues. J lost 6 bases, V lost 6 bases, and 4 bases had no gene match. Germline V CDR1 and CDR2: LNHDA, SQIVND (reference sequence). The CDR3 here is CASSPGTAEAFF. DNA of the CDR3: TGTGCCAGTAGCCCTGGGACAGCTGAAGCTTTCTTT. Based on the CDR3 plus reference TRBV19 and TRBJ1-1, the full variable domain is DGGITQSPKYLFRKEGQNVTLSCEQNLNHDAMYWYRQDPGQGLRLIYYSQIVNDFQKGDIAEGYSVSREKKESFPLTVTSAQKNPTAFYLCASSPGTAEAFFGQGTRLTVV.

The chain joins TRBV7-9 to TRBJ2-5; D gene unclear. Germline loops: CDR1 SEHNR, CDR2 FQNEAQ (reference sequence). CDR3 length equals 13 residues. The germline V and J ends were trimmed by 0 bases and 2 bases, with 4 bases remaining between them. The CDR3 region has the DNA TGTGCCAGCAGCTTAGCTTCTCAAGAGACCCAGTACTTC. It yields the protein CASSLASQETQYF.

This sequence joins TRBV7-9 and TRBJ2-7, with no clear D. This CDR3 contains 15 residues. Trimming cost V 5 bases and J 0 bases, with 14 bases left between them. Germline-derived CDR1 and CDR2 are SEHNR and FQNEAQ (reference sequence). CDR3 protein: CASSEATSVSYEQYF. DNA of the CDR3: TGTGCCAGCAGCGAAGCCACCTCCGTCTCCTACGAGCAGTACTTC.

The rearrangement joins TRBV4-1 to TRBJ1-4; D gene unclear. CDR1 is MGHRA and CDR2 is YSYEKL in the germline V gene. The CDR3 totals 14 residues. V dropped 6 bases and J dropped 5 bases, with 13 bases sitting between them. The CDR3: CASSRESINEKLFF. DNA of the CDR3: TGCGCCAGCAGTCGGGAGAGTATCAATGAAAAACTGTTTTTT.

The chain carries TRBV18 and TRBJ2-7; D is uncertain. Trimming removed 4 bases from V and 6 bases from J, with 7 bases in between. CDR1 and CDR2 from the germline V gene are KGHSH and LQKENI. This CDR3 spans 11 amino acids. The CDR3 sequence is CASSLPGEQYF. The CDR3 DNA is TGTGCCAGCTCACTTCCGGGCGAGCAGTACTTC.

The genes are TRBV4-2 and TRBJ1-1; 10 nucleotides agree with TRBD1. Germline V gene sequence: CDR1 LGHNA, CDR2 YNFKEQ. Germline trimming cut 4 bases from V and 0 bases from J; bases unmatched to any gene: 5. The CDR3 length is 16 residues. CDR3 bases: TGTGCCAGCAGCCGTGGACAGGGGGAGTTGAACACTGAAGCTTTCTTT. Residues: CASSRGQGELNTEAFF.

The chain employs TRBV6-5 and TRBJ2-1; 8 nucleotides agree with TRBD2. The CDR3 extends over 14 amino acids. Germline V lookup: CDR1 MNHEY, CDR2 SVGAGI. V lost 5 bases to trimming and J lost 4 bases; unmatched junction nucleotides: 4. CDR3 DNA sequence: TGTGCCAGCAGTAGGCTAGCGGGTTACAATGAGCAGTTCTTC. Protein: CASSRLAGYNEQFF.

This sequence joins TRBV3-1 (or the pseudogene TRBV3-2) and TRBJ2-3, with D perhaps TRBD2 (6 bases). Trimming shortened V by 4 bases and J by 5 bases, and 16 bases separated the two germline ends. The germline V gene encodes CDR1 LGHDT and CDR2 YNNKEL (reference sequence). The CDR3 has 15 amino acids. CDR3: CASSPGTGKGDTQYF. In DNA, the CDR3 is TGTGCCAGCAGCCCCGGGACTGGTAAGGGAGATACGCAGTATTTT.

The chain is built from TRBV11-3 and TRBJ2-7, with D perhaps TRBD2 (6 bases). V was clipped by 4 bases and J by 6 bases, with 13 bases between them. The CDR3 covers 13 residues. CDR1 and CDR2 (germline): SGHNT, YENEEA. CDR3 protein: CASSWGSEGEQYF. In DNA, the CDR3 is TGTGCCAGCAGCTGGGGCTCGGAGGGCGAGCAGTACTTC. Using reference TRBV11-3 and TRBJ2-7 for the parts outside the CDR3, the full variable domain is EAGVVQSPRYKIIEKKQPVAFWCNPISGHNTLYWYLQNLGQGPELLIRYENEEAVDDSQLPKDRFSAERLKGVDSTLKIQPAELGDSAVYLCASSWGSEGEQYFGPGTRLTVT.

The chain is built from TRBV30 and TRBJ1-3; D is uncertain. CDR1 and CDR2 (germline): GTSNPN, SVGIG (reference sequence). The V and J ends lost 2 bases and 0 bases respectively, with 5 bases between them. CDR3 size: 13 residues. The CDR3 sequence is CAWSFRSGNTIYF. CDR3 DNA: TGTGCCTGGAGTTTCCGCTCTGGAAACACCATATATTTT. Variable domain in full (rest from reference TRBV30 and TRBJ1-3): SQTIHQWPATLVQPVGSPLSLECTVEGTSNPNLYWYRQAAGRGLQLLFYSVGIGQISSEVPQNLSASRPQDRQFILSSKKLLLSDSGFYLCAWSFRSGNTIYFGEGSWLTVV.

The chain combines TRBV2 with TRBJ1-1, with D maybe TRBD1 (5 bases). Germline V gene sequence: CDR1 SNHLY, CDR2 FYNNEI. The CDR3 loop spans 14 amino acids. Trimming took 4 bases from V and 3 from J, leaving 12 bases between them. The DNA for the CDR3 is TGTGCCAGCAGTGGATGGCCCAGGGACACTGAAGCTTTCTTT. Amino acid sequence: CASSGWPRDTEAFF. The whole variable domain, remainder taken from reference TRBV2 and TRBJ1-1, is EPEVTQTPSHQVTQMGQEVILRCVPISNHLYFYWYRQILGQKVEFLVSFYNNEISEKSEIFDDQFSVERPDGSNFTLKIRSTKLEDSAMYFCASSGWPRDTEAFFGQGTRLTVV.

This chain joins TRBV11-2 and TRBJ2-5, with D tentatively TRBD1 (5 bases). Trimming stripped 1 base from V and 4 bases from J, with 10 bases between. This CDR3 has 14 residues. Germline V gene sequence: CDR1 SGHAT, CDR2 FQNNGV. The CDR3 sequence is CASSLAGNGETQYF. The CDR3, as DNA: TGTGCCAGCAGCTTAGCAGGGAACGGAGAGACCCAGTACTTC.

This clone appeared a single time. The chain uses TRBV4-1 and TRBJ1-5, with D possibly TRBD1 on 5 matching bases. Germline CDR1 and CDR2: MGHRA and YSYEKL. The CDR3 is 18 amino acids. Trimming took off 0 bases at V and 2 bases at J, with 17 bases between the two ends. CDR3 DNA: TGCGCCAGCAGCCAAGAGATGACAGATATGAGGGGCAATCAGCCCCAGCATTTT. This codes for CASSQEMTDMRGNQPQHF.

This chain uses TRBV5-4 with TRBJ2-1, with 8 bases that match TRBD1. The CDR3 has 14 amino acids. Trimming at V came to 2 bases and at J to 5 bases, leaving 3 bases not matched to a gene. Germline V gene data show CDR1 as SGHNT and CDR2 as YYREEE (reference sequence). CDR3 protein: CASSFKDRDNEQFF. CDR3 bases: TGTGCCAGCAGCTTTAAGGACAGGGACAATGAGCAGTTCTTC.

J is TRBJ2-7 and V is TRBV25-1, with a possible D match to TRBD2 (6 bases). V lost 2 bases and J 5 bases, leaving 16 bases between the germline ends. The CDR3 is 15 residues long. The V gene's germline CDR1 is MGHDK and CDR2 SYGVNS. The CDR3 DNA reads TGTGCCAGCAGTGAAGTCGGGGGTTTAAGCAACGAGCAGTACTTC. It translates to CASSEVGGLSNEQYF.

The chain is built from TRBV6-5 and TRBJ1-5; perhaps TRBD1 as D (5 bases). V lost 0 bases and J 4 bases, leaving 13 bases between the germline ends. The CDR3 is 16 residues long. Germline V gene sequence: CDR1 MNHEY, CDR2 SVGAGI. The CDR3 loop is CASSYSEGRRNQPQHF. The CDR3 DNA reads as TGTGCCAGCAGTTACTCGGAGGGACGACGAAATCAGCCCCAGCATTTT.

This chain uses TRBV27 with TRBJ1-1; tentatively, D is TRBD1 (5 bases). CDR1 and CDR2 from the germline V gene are MNHEY and SMNVEV (reference sequence). V was trimmed by 5 bases and J by 11 bases, leaving 21 bases between them. The CDR3 is made up of 14 amino acids. CDR3 DNA: TGTGCCAGCAGTCCCGCCGGGGACGTCTTTCGGGCTTTCTTT. Encoded protein: CASSPAGDVFRAFF.

This chain's CDR3 is CASSLTWIIAGTYEQYF. The CDR3 coding sequence is TGTGCCAGCAGTCTAACATGGATAATAGCGGGAACCTACGAGCAGTACTTC. The V and J genes are TRBV28 and TRBJ2-7; 8 nucleotides line up with TRBD2. The CDR3 covers 17 residues. The germline V gene encodes CDR1 MDHEN and CDR2 SYDVKM. The ends lost 5 bases at V and 2 bases at J; junction bases unmatched: 14.

This clone was detected a few times. The chain is built from TRBV6-5 and TRBJ2-7; 9 bases map to TRBD2. V dropped 2 bases and J dropped 2; count of bases not matched to a gene: 4. Germline V gives CDR1 MNHEY, CDR2 SVGAGI. CDR3 length equals 15 residues. The CDR3 nucleotides read TGTGCCAGCAGTTACGAGGCGGGAGGGCCCTACGAGCAGTACTTC. It encodes CASSYEAGGPYEQYF.

The CDR3 sequence is CASSHTGGAFEKLFF. CDR3 nucleotide sequence: TGCGCCAGCAGCCACACAGGGGGCGCTTTTGAAAAACTGTTTTTT. This chain connects TRBV4-3 to TRBJ1-4, with TRBD1 matching 9 bases. The V and J ends lost 3 bases and 7 bases, in that order; junction bases with no gene match: 6. Germline CDR1 LGHNA, CDR2 YSLEER. The CDR3 covers 15 residues.

This chain connects TRBV7-8 to TRBJ1-5, with D perhaps TRBD1 (6 bases). Germline-derived CDR1 and CDR2 are SGHVS and FQNEAQ. The CDR3 totals 16 residues. The V and J ends lost 5 bases and 3 bases respectively, with 17 bases between them. The CDR3 loop is CASSPRAGQVNQPQHF. CDR3 DNA sequence: TGTGCCAGCAGCCCCCGGGCGGGACAAGTCAATCAGCCCCAGCATTTT.